Sequencing of this T cell receptor beta chain was carried out in a study of CD8+ T cells in alopecia areata. Turning to the study itself: Treated patients took oral tofacitinib at 5 to 10 mg twice daily. Once tofacitinib had been taken for 6 to 18 months, 6 months off drug followed.

Deletions cut 1 base from V and 9 bases from J, with 9 bases between. Germline V gene lookup returns CDR1 SEHNR and CDR2 FQNEAQ (reference sequence). This CDR3 has 12 residues. After isolation, RNA underwent reverse transcription to generate cDNA as the sequencing template. Assay: immunoSEQ multiplex PCR; the TCRdb copy retains only in-frame clones and omits some. In the table there are roughly 130,000 clones, 58% of which are singletons. In its sample, this clone was seen once. The antigen is undetermined. Study outcomes and limitations: Lesional scalp displayed greater clonality than normal scalp, most notably in alopecia totalis/universalis.

In alopecia areata patients, both lesional scalp punch biopsies and peripheral blood were collected. The sequence was obtained from a human donor with alopecia areata. V gene TRBV7-9 combines with J gene TRBJ1-1; D gene uncertain. Sequenced material: CD4+ T cells sorted from blood, taken at week 0. The CDR3: CASSLVGSQAFF. In nucleotides, the CDR3 is TGTGCCAGCAGCTTAGTGGGCAGCCAAGCTTTCTTT.